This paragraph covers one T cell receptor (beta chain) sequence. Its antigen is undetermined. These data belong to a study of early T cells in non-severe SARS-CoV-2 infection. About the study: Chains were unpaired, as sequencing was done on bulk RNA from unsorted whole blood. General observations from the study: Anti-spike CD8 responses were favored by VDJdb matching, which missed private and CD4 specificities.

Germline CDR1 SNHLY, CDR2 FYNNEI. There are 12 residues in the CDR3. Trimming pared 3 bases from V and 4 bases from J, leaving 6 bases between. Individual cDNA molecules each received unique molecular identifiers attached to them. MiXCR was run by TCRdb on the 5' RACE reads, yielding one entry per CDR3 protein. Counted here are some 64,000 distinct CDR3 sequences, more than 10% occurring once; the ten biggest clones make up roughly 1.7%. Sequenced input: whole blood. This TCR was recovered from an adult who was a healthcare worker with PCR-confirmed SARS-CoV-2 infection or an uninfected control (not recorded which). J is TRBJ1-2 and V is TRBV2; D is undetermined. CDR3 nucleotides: TGTGCCAGCAGTGACGGCCTCTATGGCTACACCTTC. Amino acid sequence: CASSDGLYGYTF.